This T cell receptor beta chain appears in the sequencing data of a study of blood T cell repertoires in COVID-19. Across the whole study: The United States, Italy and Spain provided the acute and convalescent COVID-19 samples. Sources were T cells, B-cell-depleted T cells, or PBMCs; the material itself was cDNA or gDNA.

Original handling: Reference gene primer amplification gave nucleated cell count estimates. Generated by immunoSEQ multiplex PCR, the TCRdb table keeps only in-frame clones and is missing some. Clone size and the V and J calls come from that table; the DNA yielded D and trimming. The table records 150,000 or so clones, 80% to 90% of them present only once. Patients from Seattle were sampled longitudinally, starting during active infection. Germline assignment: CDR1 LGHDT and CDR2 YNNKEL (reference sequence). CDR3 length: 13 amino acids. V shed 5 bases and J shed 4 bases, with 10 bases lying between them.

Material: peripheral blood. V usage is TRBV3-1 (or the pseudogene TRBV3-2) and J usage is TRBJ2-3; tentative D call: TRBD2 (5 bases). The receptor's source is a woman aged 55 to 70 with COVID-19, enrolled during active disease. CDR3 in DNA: TGTGCCAGCAGCGCCAGCGGCGCAGATACGCAGTATTTT. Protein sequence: CASSASGADTQYF.